A single sample is the source of the 8 T cell receptor beta chains below, sequenced in a study of cytomegalovirus exposure and HLA in healthy donors. PCR employed 60 Vbeta and 13 Jbeta primers. Here immunoSEQ multiplex PCR was the method, and the copy in TCRdb shows in-frame clones only, minus some. The sample lists 100,000 to 150,000 clones, around four fifths occurring once. The sample consisted of PBMCs. These receptors were taken from a boy younger than 18 in good health and CMV-seronegative.

The CDR3 DNA reads TGTGCCTGGAGTGTTCAGCGGGAGGCCCTCCGGTTCTACGAGCAGTACTTC. This encodes CAWSVQREALRFYEQYF. The chain is built from TRBV30 and TRBJ2-7; the match to TRBD2 covers 9 bases. The CDR3 is made up of 17 amino acids. The trim removed 0 bases at V and 3 bases at J, leaving 12 bases unmatched. Germline CDR1 and CDR2: GTSNPN and SVGIG (reference sequence). Based on the CDR3 plus reference TRBV30 and TRBJ2-7, the full variable domain is SQTIHQWPATLVQPVGSPLSLECTVEGTSNPNLYWYRQAAGRGLQLLFYSVGIGQISSEVPQNLSASRPQDRQFILSSKKLLLSDSGFYLCAWSVQREALRFYEQYFGPGTRLTVT.

The gene calls are TRBV6-6 and TRBJ2-2; D ambiguous. CDR3 length: 13 residues. Germline values: CDR1 MNHNY, CDR2 SVGAGI (reference sequence). V dropped 9 bases and J dropped 4 bases, with 12 bases sitting between them. CDR3 bases: TGTGCCAGTTTTGCGGCCGGCACCGGGGAGCTGTTTTTT. This codes for CASFAAGTGELFF.

The chain joins TRBV11-2 to TRBJ1-2; D ambiguous. The CDR3 contains 14 residues. CDR1 and CDR2 (germline): SGHAT, FQNNGV. V was shortened by 2 bases and J by 4 bases, with 11 bases between the two germline ends. The CDR3 here is CASSLRLGSYGYTF. DNA of the CDR3: TGTGCCAGCAGCTTACGCCTAGGATCCTATGGCTACACCTTC.

The gene calls are TRBV5-1 and TRBJ2-2; 8 bases map to TRBD2. The CDR3 length is 13 residues. Trimming removed 3 bases from V and 6 bases from J; junction bases left unmatched: 1. CDR1 and CDR2 from the germline V gene are SGHRS and YFSETQ. The CDR3: CASSSGGPGELFF. The CDR3, as DNA: TGCGCCAGCAGCTCGGGGGGGCCCGGGGAGCTGTTTTTT.

This chain joins TRBV7-2 and TRBJ2-1; 8 bases map to TRBD2. The CDR3 is 15 residues long. Germline V gene sequence: CDR1 SGHTA, CDR2 FQGNSA. Losses at the gene ends were 3 bases for V and 6 bases for J; bases not matched to a gene: 7. This CDR3 is CASSFDRLAGNEQFF. The CDR3 nucleotides are TGTGCCAGCAGCTTCGACAGGCTAGCGGGCAATGAGCAGTTCTTC.

The rearrangement joins TRBV5-1 to TRBJ2-2; tentative D call: TRBD2 (6 bases). V lost 2 bases and J lost 6, with 8 bases in between. This CDR3 contains 13 residues. Germline CDR1 and CDR2: SGHRS and YFSETQ. CDR3 sequence reads: CASSFGEAGELFF. The CDR3 coding sequence is TGCGCCAGCAGCTTCGGGGAGGCCGGGGAGCTGTTTTTT.

The V call is TRBV29-1, the J call TRBJ2-1; 8 bases fit TRBD2. The V segment lost 5 bases and the J segment 6 bases; nucleotides outside the gene matches: 18. Germline V gives CDR1 SQVTM, CDR2 ANQGSEA. The length of the CDR3 is 17 residues. The CDR3 nucleotides are TGCAGCGTTTTTCCCTTAGCGGGGCTGCTTACATCCAATGAGCAGTTCTTC. Translated: CSVFPLAGLLTSNEQFF.

The chain couples TRBV11-3 to TRBJ2-7; TRBD1 might be the D (5 bases). The germline gives CDR1 SGHNT, CDR2 YENEEA. CDR3 length: 13 residues. Trimming removed 5 bases from V and 2 bases from J, with 10 bases in between. The CDR3: CASSLRVPYEQYF. The CDR3, as DNA: TGTGCCAGCAGCCTCAGGGTCCCCTACGAGCAGTACTTC. The full variable domain, completed using reference TRBV11-3 and TRBJ2-7, is EAGVVQSPRYKIIEKKQPVAFWCNPISGHNTLYWYLQNLGQGPELLIRYENEEAVDDSQLPKDRFSAERLKGVDSTLKIQPAELGDSAVYLCASSLRVPYEQYFGPGTRLTVT.